Each of the 19 T cell receptor beta chains below was sequenced from the same sample in a study of CXCR3-negative and CXCR3-positive naive CD8 T cells. Via 5' RACE with UMI labels, TRB cDNA libraries were prepared. Following a re-call of the 5' RACE reads, TCRdb has one entry per CDR3 protein and lacks DNA. The listing contains 130,000 or so distinct CDR3 sequences. Sequences were obtained from naive CXCR3- CD8+ T cells from blood. Subset specified: CD45RO-CCR7+CD27+CD95- naive CD8+ T cells lacking CXCR3 (TNR3-). Receptors were obtained from a human donor in good health. Some clones in this sample may be carry-over from other donors' samples.

V and J are TRBV9 and TRBJ2-2. Germline loops: CDR1 SGDLS, CDR2 YYNGEE. The CDR3 is 12 amino acids. CDR3 sequence: CASSPNTGELFF.

The gene calls are TRBV29-1 and TRBJ1-2. Germline CDR1 and CDR2: SQVTM and ANQGSEA. The CDR3 totals 15 residues. Here the CDR3 reads CSGYTTDSGNYGYTF.

The V and J genes are TRBV7-9 and TRBJ2-7. Per germline, CDR1 SEHNR and CDR2 FQNEAQ (reference sequence). The CDR3 has 13 amino acids. The CDR3: CASRLDSSYEQYF.

V gene TRBV7-2 combines with J gene TRBJ1-2; TCRdb names TRBD1, which stays unverified in the absence of DNA. Germline loops: CDR1 SGHTA, CDR2 FQGNSA. This CDR3 has 16 residues. The CDR3 here is CASTSRVGFHNYGYTF.

The V and J genes are TRBV12-3 or TRBV12-4 and TRBJ1-5; TCRdb reports TRBD1, a call that lacks DNA to check it against. This CDR3 region has 14 residues. The CDR3 loop is CASSPGDSYQPQHF.

This chain connects TRBV28 to TRBJ2-1; TCRdb indicates TRBD2, and absent DNA this call remains unverified. The CDR3 consists of 14 residues. CDR1 MDHEN and CDR2 SYDVKM come from the germline V gene. CDR3 sequence: CASSIGTSGDEQFF.

The chain has TRBV28 and TRBJ2-2; TCRdb lists TRBD1, though no DNA is available to test this call. The CDR3 consists of 15 residues. Germline V gene lookup returns CDR1 MDHEN and CDR2 SYDVKM. CDR3 in amino acids: CASSYRGANTGELFF. Variable domain in full (rest from reference TRBV28 and TRBJ2-2): DVKVTQSSRYLVKRTGEKVFLECVQDMDHENMFWYRQDPGLGLRLIYFSYDVKMKEKGDIPEGYSVSREKKERFSLILESASTNQTSMYLCASSYRGANTGELFFGEGSRLTVL.

The rearrangement links TRBV12-3 or TRBV12-4 to TRBJ1-6; lacking DNA, the TRBD1 call made by TCRdb goes unchecked. The CDR3 has 13 residues. The CDR3 is CASSSGTGAPLHF.

The rearrangement links TRBV16 to TRBJ1-2; TCRdb's D gene call, TRBD1, goes unchecked for lack of DNA. There are 16 residues in the CDR3. CDR1 is KGHSY and CDR2 is FQNENV in the germline V gene. CDR3: CASSAGTGEPLWLDTF.

The rearrangement joins TRBV9 to TRBJ2-4; TCRdb returns TRBD2, unconfirmable since there is no DNA. There are 15 residues in the CDR3. Germline lookup yields CDR1 SGDLS and CDR2 YYNGEE. CDR3 region: CASSMDSTSGTPRAF.

The rearrangement joins TRBV7-9 to TRBJ1-5; without DNA, the TCRdb call of TRBD1 cannot be checked. The CDR3 is 14 amino acids. CDR1 is SEHNR and CDR2 is FQNEAQ in the germline V gene (reference sequence). The CDR3 loop reads CASSQEGANQPQHF.

The chain has TRBV7-2 and TRBJ2-1. Germline V gives CDR1 SGHTA, CDR2 FQGNSA. The length of the CDR3 is 15 residues. CDR3 sequence: CASSFTTSSYNEQFF. Based on the CDR3 plus reference TRBV7-2 and TRBJ2-1, the full variable domain is GAGVSQSPSNKVTEKGKDVELRCDPISGHTALYWYRQSLGQGLEFLIYFQGNSAPDKSGLPSDRFSAERTGGSVSTLTIQRTQQEDSAVYLCASSFTTSSYNEQFFGPGTRLTVL.

The chain recombines TRBV7-9 with TRBJ2-1. The length of the CDR3 is 13 residues. In germline, CDR1 is SEHNR, CDR2 FQNEAQ (reference sequence). CDR3 residues: CASSLVRYNEQFF.

The V call is TRBV5-4, the J call TRBJ2-1. The CDR3 spans 16 residues. The germline V gene has CDR1 SGHNT and CDR2 YYREEE (reference sequence). CDR3 in amino acids: CASSFRTRGSYNEQFF.

V gene TRBV29-1 combines with J gene TRBJ2-7; lacking DNA, the TRBD1 call made by TCRdb goes unchecked. Germline-derived CDR1 and CDR2 are SQVTM and ANQGSEA. CDR3 length: 11 amino acids. The CDR3 protein is CSAGTGNEQYF.

The chain links TRBV12-3 or TRBV12-4 to TRBJ1-2; absent DNA, TCRdb's TRBD1 call cannot be checked. The CDR3 contains 14 residues. CDR3 residues: CASSLASTGYGYTF.

CDR3 amino acids: CASSLRGAIVGPQHF. This chain links TRBV28 with TRBJ1-5. This CDR3 is 15 amino acids long. Germline V gives CDR1 MDHEN, CDR2 SYDVKM.

This sequence joins TRBV28 and TRBJ2-5; TCRdb lists TRBD1, though no DNA is available to test this call. Germline V gene lookup returns CDR1 MDHEN and CDR2 SYDVKM. This CDR3 comprises 15 residues. CDR3 residues: CASSYLLGDQETQYF.

This chain connects TRBV5-1 to TRBJ2-7. This CDR3 contains 16 residues. Germline V gives CDR1 SGHRS, CDR2 YFSETQ. The CDR3 loop reads CASSLEMVGDSYEQYF. Full variable domain (missing parts from reference TRBV5-1 and TRBJ2-7): KAGVTQTPRYLIKTRGQQVTLSCSPISGHRSVSWYQQTPGQGLQFLFEYFSETQRNKGNFPGRFSGRQFSNSRSEMNVSTLELGDSALYLCASSLEMVGDSYEQYFGPGTRLTVT.